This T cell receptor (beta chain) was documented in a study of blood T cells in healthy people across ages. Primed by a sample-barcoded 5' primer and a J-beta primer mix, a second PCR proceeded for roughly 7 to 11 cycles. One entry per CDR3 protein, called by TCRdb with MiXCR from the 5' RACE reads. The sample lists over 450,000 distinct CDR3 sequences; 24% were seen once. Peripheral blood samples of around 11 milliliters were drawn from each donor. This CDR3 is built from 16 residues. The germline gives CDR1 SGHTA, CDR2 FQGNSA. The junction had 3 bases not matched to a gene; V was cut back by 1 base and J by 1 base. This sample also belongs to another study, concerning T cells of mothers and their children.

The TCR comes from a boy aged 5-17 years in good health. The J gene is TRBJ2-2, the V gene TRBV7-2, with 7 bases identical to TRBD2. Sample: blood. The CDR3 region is CASSLVPSGNTGELFF. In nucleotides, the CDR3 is TGTGCCAGCAGCTTAGTTCCTAGCGGGAACACCGGGGAGCTGTTTTTT.